Described below is a single TCR beta chain sequence and its context. Its antigen is unknown. The CDR3 contains 17 residues. The data originate from a study of shared clonotypes between healthy human individuals. Study-wide results and limits: It was observed that 5% to 6.5% of naive CD4 clonotypes were shared across several donors.

Method: immunoSEQ multiplex PCR; TCRdb's copy keeps in-frame clones and lacks some. The table has some 2.4 million clones, roughly 93% seen once; the top ten hold around 0.37%. A CD45RA-negative memory subset and a CD45RA+ naive subset were separated from the CD4+ cells. The sample taken for sequencing was naive CD4+ T cells from PBMCs. The subset is: CD45RA+ positively selected. The V and J genes are TRBV21-1 and TRBJ2-7; TRBD1, the table's D call, was not compared with the DNA. TRBV21-1 is recorded as a pseudogene. This TCR derives from a man between 18 and 29 years old in good health. Some clones in this sample may be carry-over from other donors' samples. CDR3 loop: CASSKALQGKGAYEQYF. In DNA, the CDR3 is TGTGCCAGCAGCAAAGCGCTACAGGGCAAGGGGGCCTACGAGCAGTACTTC.